These 29 T cell receptor beta chains came from one sample sequenced in a study of T cells in Graves' hyperthyroidism and ophthalmopathy. RNA transcripts gave rise to amplified TCR beta CDR3 regions. HTBI primers were the set used in a first-round RT-PCR of the TCR CDR3. TCRdb reprocessed the multiplex PCR reads via MiXCR and lists one record per CDR3 protein. Among approximately 590,000 distinct CDR3 sequences listed, around 14% were seen once. Source material: blood. The receptors here all came from a woman in her 30s with Graves' hyperthyroidism.

This clonotype has only a few counts. This chain connects TRBV16 to TRBJ1-3, with 7 positions matching TRBD1. The CDR3 length is 14 residues. The germline gives CDR1 KGHSY, CDR2 FQNENV. Losses at the gene ends were 2 bases for V and 4 bases for J; bases not matched to a gene: 2. The CDR3 is CASSQPGQGNTIYF. CDR3 in DNA: TGTGCCAGCAGCCAACCGGGACAGGGAAACACCATATATTTT.

As for this clonotype: One base away lies a much larger clone, so this may be a sequencing read error. The chain recombines TRBV10-2 with TRBJ2-3; a possible D gene is TRBD2 (6 bases). Germline V gene sequence: CDR1 WSHSY, CDR2 SAAADI. This CDR3 is 14 amino acids long. The DNA of the CDR3 is TGCGCCAGCAGTGAGACTACTAGCACAGGTACGCAGTATTTT. Protein sequence: CASSETTSTGTQYF.

V usage is TRBV6-2 or TRBV6-3 and J usage is TRBJ2-4, with D tentatively TRBD1 or TRBD2 (5 bases each). Trimming cost V 8 bases and J 0 bases, with 17 bases left between them. CDR3 size: 16 residues. Germline CDR1 MNHEY, CDR2 SVGEGT. The CDR3 loop reads CASQRDGRLAKNIQYF. CDR3 sequence (DNA): TGTGCCAGCCAAAGGGACGGCCGACTAGCCAAAAACATTCAGTACTTC.

This clonotype turned up a few times. J is TRBJ2-5 and V is TRBV27; 8 bases map to TRBD2. Germline V CDR1 and CDR2: MNHEY, SMNVEV (reference sequence). The CDR3 covers 15 residues. Trimming removed 7 bases from V and 6 bases from J; junction bases left unmatched: 13. The CDR3 coding sequence is TGTGCCAGCATGAATACCGGGAGGGCATCGAAGACCCAGTACTTC. Translated, it gives CASMNTGRASKTQYF.

The chain links TRBV12-3 or TRBV12-4 to TRBJ1-2; 11 nucleotides agree with TRBD1. The V segment lost 3 bases and the J segment 4 bases; nucleotides outside the gene matches: 4. The CDR3 has 15 residues. In nucleotides, the CDR3 is TGTGCCAGCAGTTTGAGGGACAGGGGGATCTATGGCTACACCTTC. It specifies CASSLRDRGIYGYTF.

This clonotype was recorded at least ten times. The V call is TRBV30, the J call TRBJ1-1; 8 nucleotides agree with TRBD1. Germline V gene data show CDR1 as GTSNPN and CDR2 as SVGIG (reference sequence). This CDR3 spans 13 amino acids. V was clipped by 4 bases and J by 5 bases; unmatched bases: 6. This CDR3 reads CAWKQGAWTEAFF. In DNA form, the CDR3 reads TGTGCCTGGAAGCAGGGGGCTTGGACTGAAGCTTTCTTT.

This clonotype was seen repeatedly, ten times or more. The chain employs TRBV29-1 and TRBJ1-2, with a possible D match to TRBD1 (6 bases). Between the trimmed V and J ends, which lost 2 bases and 2 bases, there was a span of 15 bases. This CDR3 contains 15 residues. The germline gives CDR1 SQVTM, CDR2 ANQGSEA. In DNA form, the CDR3 reads TGCAGCGTTGAACCTCCGGGACATCGGAACTATGGCTACACCTTC. It translates to CSVEPPGHRNYGYTF.

This chain joins TRBV20-1 and TRBJ1-1; D is uncertain. V lost 0 bases and J lost 0, with 17 bases in between. The CDR3 spans 17 residues. In germline, CDR1 is DFQATT, CDR2 SNEGSKA (reference sequence). The CDR3 sequence: CSARDPGGNVMNTEAFF. CDR3 coding DNA: TGCAGTGCTAGAGACCCGGGAGGCAATGTTATGAACACTGAAGCTTTCTTT.

The gene calls are TRBV7-9 and TRBJ2-1; TRBD1 aligns across 10 bases. CDR3 length: 15 residues. V lost 1 base, J lost 7 bases, and 4 bases stayed unmatched. Germline values: CDR1 SEHNR, CDR2 FQNEAQ (reference sequence). CDR3 nucleotide sequence: TGTGCCAGCAGCTTAGAAGGGACAGGGGATAATGAGCAGTTCTTC. Amino acids: CASSLEGTGDNEQFF.

This rearrangement joins TRBV5-1 to TRBJ2-1; D not certain. Germline lookup yields CDR1 SGHRS and CDR2 YFSETQ. This CDR3 is built from 14 residues. V lost 4 bases to trimming and J lost 8 bases, with 16 bases between them. The CDR3 here is CASSPGLAHDEQFF. The CDR3 DNA follows: TGCGCCAGCAGCCCGGGTCTCGCACACGATGAGCAGTTCTTC.

This clonotype was counted at least ten times. This chain links TRBV5-8 with TRBJ2-7; 7 bases align to TRBD1. V lost 0 bases and J lost 4; bases outside the gene matches: 7. Germline assignment: CDR1 SGHTS and CDR2 YDEGEE. This CDR3 region has 15 residues. In DNA form, the CDR3 reads TGTGCCAGCAGCTTGGGACAGGGTGTGAGGTACGAGCAGTACTTC. Translated, it gives CASSLGQGVRYEQYF.

There are many counts of this clonotype. The V and J genes are TRBV14 and TRBJ2-7; D is ambiguous. Germline assignment: CDR1 SGHDN and CDR2 FVKESK. The CDR3 runs 15 residues. V was trimmed by 1 base and J by 2 bases, leaving 12 bases between them. CDR3 coding DNA: TGTGCCAGCAGCCAAGGGGCTAGTATACCCTACGAGCAGTACTTC. Protein product: CASSQGASIPYEQYF.

This sequence joins TRBV7-8 and TRBJ2-5; the D gene is possibly TRBD1 (6 bases). The V gene's germline CDR1 is SGHVS and CDR2 FQNEAQ. The CDR3 length is 14 residues. V lost 5 bases to trimming and J lost 5 bases, with 15 bases between them. The CDR3 region has the DNA TGTGCCAGCAGCCCAAGGACAGTTCACGAGACCCAGTACTTC. Its translation is CASSPRTVHETQYF.

To note about this clonotype: This may arise from a read error, as a much more abundant clone is one base away. The V and J genes are TRBV6-9 and TRBJ2-1; 9 nucleotides line up with TRBD2. The germline V gene has CDR1 MNHGY and CDR2 SVAAGI. This CDR3 spans 15 amino acids. After removal of 7 bases from V and 9 bases from J, the junction contained 13 bases not matched to a gene. Here the CDR3 reads CASITQTSGTSEQFF. CDR3 nucleotide sequence: TGTGCCAGCATTACCCAGACTAGCGGTACCAGTGAGCAGTTCTTC.

This clonotype showed up many times. The rearrangement joins TRBV28 to TRBJ2-1; tentative D call: TRBD2 (7 bases). V was trimmed by 6 bases and J by 2 bases, leaving 14 bases between them. The CDR3 consists of 15 residues. Germline V gives CDR1 MDHEN, CDR2 SYDVKM. The CDR3 sequence is CASSHNGGPYNEQFF. As DNA, the CDR3 is TGTGCCAGCAGCCACAACGGGGGGCCCTACAATGAGCAGTTCTTC.

The rearrangement joins TRBV6-1 to TRBJ2-7; no definite D call. V was cut by 6 bases and J by 6 bases, with 12 bases left in between. Per the germline V gene, CDR1 is MNHNS and CDR2 is SASEGT. The CDR3 runs to 12 residues. CDR3 sequence: CASSREGSEQYF. The CDR3 nucleotides are TGTGCCAGCAGCCGTGAAGGGTCCGAGCAGTACTTC.

The chain recombines TRBV20-1 with TRBJ2-1; TRBD2 aligns across 11 bases. The ends lost 5 bases at V and 12 bases at J; junction bases unmatched: 9. The CDR3 is 13 residues long. Germline V gene data show CDR1 as DFQATT and CDR2 as SNEGSKA (reference sequence). CDR3 coding DNA: TGCAGTGCTTTGACTAGCGGGACGCCTGGGCAGTTCTTC. This gives the protein CSALTSGTPGQFF.

Ten or more counts support this clonotype. The chain carries TRBV5-1 and TRBJ2-1, with D perhaps matching TRBD1 or TRBD2 (6 bases each). The germline CDR1 and CDR2 sequences are SGHRS and YFSETQ. The length of the CDR3 is 14 residues. V lost 0 bases and J lost 7, with 11 bases in between. CDR3 bases: TGCGCCAGCAGCTTGGTGGCGGGGACAAATGAGCAGTTCTTC. It yields the protein CASSLVAGTNEQFF. Full variable domain (remainder filled in from reference TRBV5-1 and TRBJ2-1): KAGVTQTPRYLIKTRGQQVTLSCSPISGHRSVSWYQQTPGQGLQFLFEYFSETQRNKGNFPGRFSGRQFSNSRSEMNVSTLELGDSALYLCASSLVAGTNEQFFGPGTRLTVL.

This clonotype was detected many times. The chain couples TRBV10-1 to TRBJ2-7; tentatively, D is TRBD2 (6 bases). From germline, CDR1 is WNHNN and CDR2 SYGVQD (reference sequence). CDR3 length: 13 residues. The V end was cut by 6 bases, the J end by 3 bases, with 12 bases between. The CDR3 DNA reads TGCGCCAGCAGCCGGGACTCAATCTACGAGCAGTACTTC. Protein sequence: CASSRDSIYEQYF.

The chain couples TRBV10-3 to TRBJ2-7, with D hard to call. The ends were cut back, 0 bases at V and 2 bases at J, with 5 bases in the middle. This CDR3 comprises 13 residues. The germline CDR1 and CDR2 sequences are ENHRY and SYGVKD. In DNA, the CDR3 is TGTGCCATCAGTGAGTCGGAAGCCTACGAGCAGTACTTC. Its protein product is CAISESEAYEQYF.

V gene TRBV5-5 combines with J gene TRBJ2-6; the match to TRBD1 covers 9 bases. CDR3 size: 18 residues. Germline V gene sequence: CDR1 SGHKS, CDR2 YYEKEE (reference sequence). V gave up 4 bases and J gave up 0 bases; unmatched junction bases: 8. The CDR3 bases are TGTGCCAGCAGCCCGACAGGGGGTCTTTACTCTGGGGCCAACGTCCTGACTTTC. Residues: CASSPTGGLYSGANVLTF.

This clonotype was recorded many times. This chain joins TRBV5-8 and TRBJ2-3; perhaps TRBD2 as D (5 bases). The V end was cut by 0 bases, the J end by 1 base, with 12 bases between. The CDR3 is made up of 16 amino acids. Germline V gives CDR1 SGHTS, CDR2 YDEGEE. CDR3 DNA sequence: TGTGCCAGCAGCTTGGGGACTCAACGGGGCACAGATACGCAGTATTTT. Translated: CASSLGTQRGTDTQYF.

This clonotype was seen only once. This may arise from a read error, as a much more abundant clone is one base away. V gene TRBV2 combines with J gene TRBJ1-1; 9 positions match TRBD1. Germline V gives CDR1 SNHLY, CDR2 FYNNEI. The CDR3 is 13 amino acids. The CDR3 protein is CVSSGQGINEAFF. The CDR3 DNA follows: TGTGTCAGCAGCGGACAGGGGATTAATGAAGCTTTCTTT.

This clonotype was seen many times. The chain combines TRBV12-3 or TRBV12-4 with TRBJ2-3, with D possibly matching TRBD2 (6 bases). The V end was cut by 2 bases, the J end by 4 bases, with 16 bases between. There are 16 residues in the CDR3. This CDR3 reads CASSLFGLSLPDTQYF. CDR3 nucleotide sequence: TGTGCCAGCAGTTTATTCGGACTAAGTCTCCCAGATACGCAGTATTTT.

This clonotype was observed many times. The CDR3 DNA is TGTGCCAGCAGTCCAGGGATAGAGACCCAGTACTTC. As protein: CASSPGIETQYF. This sequence joins TRBV12-3 or TRBV12-4 and TRBJ2-5; D is perhaps TRBD1 (5 bases). This CDR3 comprises 12 residues. The ends were cut back, 5 bases at V and 4 bases at J, with 8 bases in the middle.

This clonotype showed up just once. V and J are TRBV20-1 and TRBJ2-1; 14 bases fit TRBD2. This CDR3 has 17 amino acids. Unmatched junction bases numbered 7, after V lost 0 bases and J lost 6 bases. The germline V gene has CDR1 DFQATT and CDR2 SNEGSKA (reference sequence). The CDR3 DNA is TGCAGTGCTAGAGAGGGACTAGCGGGGGCCCCCTCCAATGAGCAGTTCTTC. It specifies CSAREGLAGAPSNEQFF.

At least ten counts were recorded for this clonotype. A read error may account for a junction end that differs from germline. The V and J genes are TRBV27 and TRBJ2-7; TRBD2 matches 9 bases. This CDR3 contains 12 residues. Per germline, CDR1 MNHEY and CDR2 SMNVEV (reference sequence). This chain's CDR3 is CASGTSSHEQYF. The CDR3 bases are TGTGCCAGCGGGACTAGCTCCCACGAGCAGTACTTC.

The V and J genes are TRBV7-2 and TRBJ2-1, with TRBD2 matching 10 bases. J lost 6 bases, V lost 3 bases, and 5 bases had no gene match. Germline loops: CDR1 SGHTA, CDR2 FQGNSA. The CDR3 loop spans 15 amino acids. This chain's CDR3 is CASSFASGSANEQFF. CDR3 nucleotides: TGTGCCAGCAGCTTCGCTAGCGGGAGTGCCAATGAGCAGTTCTTC.

This clonotype appeared many times. V is TRBV20-1 and J is TRBJ2-1; D unclear. The CDR3 covers 10 residues. Per the germline V gene, CDR1 is DFQATT and CDR2 is SNEGSKA (reference sequence). The V gene lost 3 bases and the J gene lost 7 bases, with 4 bases spanning the gap. The CDR3 nucleotides are TGCAGTGCTAGTGTTAATGAGCAGTTCTTC. It yields the protein CSASVNEQFF.